The T cell receptor beta chain under discussion was sequenced for a study of shared clonotypes between healthy human individuals. Naive CD8 cells lacked CD45RO, underwent positive selection for CCR7 and left out terminally differentiated effector memory CD45RA+ cells. General study findings and limits: Compared with clonotypes that all four donors shared, non-shared clonotypes had lower generation probabilities. Relative to memory subsets, naive subsets generally showed larger estimated richness.

Running of the assay took place at deep level. Per the study methods: ImmunoSEQ yielded junction-only sequences lacking quality scores, so filtering differed. TCRdb keeps only in-frame clones here, not all; method: immunoSEQ multiplex PCR. V and J calls and clone size are copied from that table; D and trimming were computed from the DNA. There are some 2.1 million clones in the sample; 93% occur only once, and under 2% lies in the top ten. Comments on this clone: Its antigen is unidentified.

Germline CDR1 SGHTA, CDR2 FQGNSA. The CDR3 is made up of 18 amino acids. With 0 bases removed from V and 4 bases from J, the gap between germline ends came to 19 bases. This sequence was found in a young man in good health. Some clones in this sample may be carry-over from other donors' samples. The source material was naive CD8+ T cells from PBMCs. V is TRBV7-2 and J is TRBJ1-5, with no clear D. Written as DNA, the CDR3 is TGTGCCAGCAGCTTAGCGCATCTAGTGGTGGGCTTGAATCAGCCCCAGCATTTT. Its protein is CASSLAHLVVGLNQPQHF.